One sample yielded the 5 T cell receptor beta chains listed below, sequenced in a study of blood T cell repertoires in COVID-19. Here immunoSEQ multiplex PCR was the method, and the copy in TCRdb shows in-frame clones only, minus some. The sample records about 140,000 clones, more than 80% being singletons. The sequenced sample consisted of peripheral blood. The receptors were gathered from a woman aged 80 or over with acute or convalescent COVID-19.

V and J are TRBV2 and TRBJ1-1; tentative D call: TRBD1 (5 bases). Germline V gene sequence: CDR1 SNHLY, CDR2 FYNNEI. V lost 8 bases and J lost 2, with 27 bases in between. CDR3 length equals 18 residues. CDR3 sequence: CASQGTGGRTIHNTEAFF. The DNA for the CDR3 is TGTGCCAGCCAGGGTACCGGTGGCCGGACCATACACAACACTGAAGCTTTCTTT.

This clone showed up just once. One end of the junction is discordant with germline, which a read error may explain. The CDR3 bases are TGTGCCAGCAGCTTAGGGGCTGACCTATCCCGCTTT. Encoded protein: CASSLGADLSRF. This sequence joins TRBV11-2 and TRBJ1-1; no reliable D call. The germline V gene encodes CDR1 SGHAT and CDR2 FQNNGV. The CDR3 runs 12 residues.

The chain joins TRBV10-3 to TRBJ1-2; D remains unclear. Germline V CDR1 and CDR2: ENHRY, SYGVKD. CDR3 size: 16 residues. With 4 bases removed from V and 1 base from J, the gap between germline ends came to 16 bases. The CDR3 sequence: CAISGVREGDNYGYTF. CDR3 in DNA: TGTGCCATCAGTGGAGTAAGAGAGGGAGATAACTATGGCTACACCTTC.

The chain employs TRBV5-5 and TRBJ1-2; 10 bases align to TRBD1. The CDR3 has 14 amino acids. Looked up from germline, CDR1 is SGHKS and CDR2 is YYEKEE (reference sequence). The V gene end was trimmed by 0 bases and the J gene end by 4 bases; junction bases not matched to a gene: 0. The CDR3 loop is CASSLGDRGYGYTF. CDR3 nucleotide sequence: TGTGCCAGCAGCTTGGGGGACAGGGGCTATGGCTACACCTTC.

The rearrangement links TRBV18 to TRBJ2-5; 7 nucleotides align to TRBD1. In germline, CDR1 is KGHSH, CDR2 LQKENI. The trim removed 4 bases at V and 2 bases at J, leaving 1 base unmatched. This CDR3 is built from 13 residues. CDR3 coding DNA: TGTGCCAGCTCACTGGGACAGCAAGAGACCCAGTACTTC. Translating gives CASSLGQQETQYF.